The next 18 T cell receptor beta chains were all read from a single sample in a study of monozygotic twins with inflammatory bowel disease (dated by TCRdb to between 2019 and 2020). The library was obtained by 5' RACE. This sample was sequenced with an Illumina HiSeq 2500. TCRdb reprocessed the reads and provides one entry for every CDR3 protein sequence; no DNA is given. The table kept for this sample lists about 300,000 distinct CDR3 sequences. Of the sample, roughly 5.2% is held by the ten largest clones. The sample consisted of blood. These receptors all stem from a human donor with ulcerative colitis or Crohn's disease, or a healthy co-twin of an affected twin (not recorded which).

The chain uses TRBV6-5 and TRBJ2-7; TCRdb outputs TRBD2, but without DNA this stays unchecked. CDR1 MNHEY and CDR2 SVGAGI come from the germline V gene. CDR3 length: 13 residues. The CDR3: CASENRAPYEQYF.

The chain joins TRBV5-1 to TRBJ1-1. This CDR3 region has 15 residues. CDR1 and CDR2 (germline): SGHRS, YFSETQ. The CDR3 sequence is CASTLDLGSNTEAFF.

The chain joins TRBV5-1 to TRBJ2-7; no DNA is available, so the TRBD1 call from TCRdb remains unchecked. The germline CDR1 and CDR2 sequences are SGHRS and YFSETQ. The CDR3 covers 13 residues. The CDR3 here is CASRPGSQNEQYF.

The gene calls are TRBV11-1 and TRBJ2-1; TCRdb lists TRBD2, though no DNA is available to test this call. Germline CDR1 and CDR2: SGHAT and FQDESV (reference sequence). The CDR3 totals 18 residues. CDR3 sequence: CASSPDAGLEDGLFEQFF.

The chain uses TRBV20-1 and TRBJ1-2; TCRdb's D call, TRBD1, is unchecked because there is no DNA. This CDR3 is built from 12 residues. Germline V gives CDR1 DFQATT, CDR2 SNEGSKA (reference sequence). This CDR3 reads CSAIIPGGGYTF.

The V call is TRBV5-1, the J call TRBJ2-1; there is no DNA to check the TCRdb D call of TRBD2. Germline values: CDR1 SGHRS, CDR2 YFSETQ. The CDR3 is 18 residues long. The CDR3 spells CASSLDLWASGRDNEQFF.

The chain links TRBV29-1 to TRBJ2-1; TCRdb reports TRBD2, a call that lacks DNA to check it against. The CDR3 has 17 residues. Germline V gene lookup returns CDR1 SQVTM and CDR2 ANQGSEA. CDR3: CSVGRVAGASSYNEQFF.

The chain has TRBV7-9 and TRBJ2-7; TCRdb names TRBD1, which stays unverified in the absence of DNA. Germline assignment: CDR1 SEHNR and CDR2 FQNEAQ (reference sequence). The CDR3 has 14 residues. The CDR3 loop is CASSRTGSLYEQYF.

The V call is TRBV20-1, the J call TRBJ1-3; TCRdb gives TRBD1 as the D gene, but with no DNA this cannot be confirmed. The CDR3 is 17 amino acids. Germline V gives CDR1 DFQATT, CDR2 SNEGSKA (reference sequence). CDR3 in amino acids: CSASDTGGSSSGNTIYF.

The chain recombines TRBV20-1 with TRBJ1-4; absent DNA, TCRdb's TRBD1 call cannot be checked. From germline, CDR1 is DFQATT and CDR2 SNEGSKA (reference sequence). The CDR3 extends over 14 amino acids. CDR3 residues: CSAAPGGGKEKLFF.

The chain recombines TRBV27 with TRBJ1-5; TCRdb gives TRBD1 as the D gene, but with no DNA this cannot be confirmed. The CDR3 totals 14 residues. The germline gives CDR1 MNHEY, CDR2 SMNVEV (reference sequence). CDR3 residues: CASSLWGVSQPQHF.

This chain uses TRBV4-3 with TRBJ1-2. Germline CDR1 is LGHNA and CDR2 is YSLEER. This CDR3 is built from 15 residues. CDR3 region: CASSQDTSYSYGYTF.

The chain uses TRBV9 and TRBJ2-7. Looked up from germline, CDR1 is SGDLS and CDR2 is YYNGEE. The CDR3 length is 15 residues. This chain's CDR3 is CASSQTFSDSYEQYF.

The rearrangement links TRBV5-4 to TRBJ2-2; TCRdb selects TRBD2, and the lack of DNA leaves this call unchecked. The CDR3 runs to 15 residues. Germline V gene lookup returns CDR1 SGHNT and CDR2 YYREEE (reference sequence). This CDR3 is CASNLGLASTGELFF.

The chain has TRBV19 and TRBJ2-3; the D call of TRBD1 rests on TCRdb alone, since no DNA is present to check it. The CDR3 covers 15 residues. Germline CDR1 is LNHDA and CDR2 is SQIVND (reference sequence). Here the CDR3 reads CASSIWTAHQATQYF. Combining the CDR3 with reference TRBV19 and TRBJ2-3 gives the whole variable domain DGGITQSPKYLFRKEGQNVTLSCEQNLNHDAMYWYRQDPGQGLRLIYYSQIVNDFQKGDIAEGYSVSREKKESFPLTVTSAQKNPTAFYLCASSIWTAHQATQYFGPGTRLTVL.

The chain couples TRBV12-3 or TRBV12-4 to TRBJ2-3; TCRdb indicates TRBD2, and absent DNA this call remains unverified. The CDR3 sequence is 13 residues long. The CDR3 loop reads CASSLGSVDTQYF.

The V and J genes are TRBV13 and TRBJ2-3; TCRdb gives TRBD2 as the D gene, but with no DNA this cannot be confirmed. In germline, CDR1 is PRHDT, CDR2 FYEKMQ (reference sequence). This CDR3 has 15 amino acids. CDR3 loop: CASSLASGSADTQYF.

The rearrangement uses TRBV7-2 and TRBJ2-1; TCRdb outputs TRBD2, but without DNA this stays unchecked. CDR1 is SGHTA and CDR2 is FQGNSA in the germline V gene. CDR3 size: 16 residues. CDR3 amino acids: CASSLVGTSSYNEQFF.